This T cell receptor (beta chain) came from a study of cytomegalovirus exposure and HLA in healthy donors. The study ran its PCR with 60 Vbeta and 13 Jbeta primers. The data were produced by immunoSEQ multiplex PCR, yet TCRdb's version contains in-frame clones alone and is incomplete. Altogether roughly 120,000 clones are present, 74% being singletons, with the ten largest covering 6.6%. Comment on this clone: Its cognate antigen is unknown.

Study outcomes and limitations: Per published accounts, TCR beta sequences correctly predicted the HLA-A and HLA-B alleles of most subjects. Researchers catalogued about 160 TCR beta chains as cytomegalovirus-associated. The productive fraction for most TCR beta V segments was about 87% or about 30% in an earlier analysis. One variant, a missense change in DCLRE1C, was linked in a later analysis to TCR beta V- and J-gene trimming.

Per germline, CDR1 SQVTM and CDR2 ANQGSEA. There are 13 residues in the CDR3. V shed 4 bases and J shed 6 bases, with 14 bases lying between them. This sequence was found in a man in his forties or fifties in good health and CMV-seropositive. Sequenced sample: PBMCs. V usage is TRBV29-1 and J usage is TRBJ2-3; D remains unclear. The CDR3 DNA sequence: TGCAGCGTTGTTTCCGGGTTCGGGGATACGCAGTATTTT. It specifies CSVVSGFGDTQYF.